The 17 T cell receptor beta chains listed next were all sequenced from one sample in a study of T cells in Graves' hyperthyroidism and ophthalmopathy. Researchers took RNA transcripts and amplified the TCR beta CDR3 regions from them. TCR CDR3 underwent first-round RT-PCR with the HTBI primer set. Via MiXCR, TCRdb re-called the multiplex PCR reads, giving one row per CDR3 protein. The profile shows a few hundred thousand distinct CDR3 sequences, around 46% of them singletons. The sequenced material came from peripheral blood or thyroid tissue (not recorded which). These receptors came from a woman younger than 35 with Graves' hyperthyroidism.

This chain joins TRBV15 and TRBJ2-5; 7 bases are a match to TRBD2. This CDR3 has 15 amino acids. J lost 4 bases, V lost 4 bases, and 9 bases had no gene match. Germline V gene data show CDR1 as LNHNV and CDR2 as YYDKDF (reference sequence). The CDR3: CATSTAGRGPETQYF. The CDR3 nucleotides read TGTGCCACCAGCACAGCGGGACGAGGGCCAGAGACCCAGTACTTC.

This clonotype has just one count. V and J are TRBV29-1 and TRBJ1-2, with TRBD1 matching 8 bases. The V gene's germline CDR1 is SQVTM and CDR2 ANQGSEA. The CDR3 contains 12 residues. The V segment lost 8 bases and the J segment 8 bases; nucleotides outside the gene matches: 10. The CDR3 reads CSLRQGAFGYTF. In DNA form, the CDR3 reads TGCAGCCTGAGGCAGGGGGCGTTCGGCTACACCTTC.

The rearrangement links TRBV7-9 to TRBJ1-2; 8 positions match TRBD1. Per germline, CDR1 SEHNR and CDR2 FQNEAQ (reference sequence). V dropped 9 bases and J dropped 0; count of bases not matched to a gene: 12. This CDR3 is 16 amino acids long. For the CDR3, the DNA is TGTGCCAGTAGCGATACCGGGACAGGCGCTAACTATGGCTACACCTTC. It codes for CASSDTGTGANYGYTF.

The genes are TRBV7-9 and TRBJ1-6; 8 nucleotides align to TRBD1. The V segment lost 5 bases and the J segment 7 bases; nucleotides outside the gene matches: 4. This CDR3 has 14 amino acids. Germline CDR1 and CDR2: SEHNR and FQNEAQ (reference sequence). The CDR3 region is CASSLRGRNSPLHF. The CDR3, as DNA: TGTGCCAGCAGCCTCAGGGGGCGAAATTCACCCCTCCACTTT.

This clonotype was counted many times. V and J are TRBV15 and TRBJ1-2, with TRBD1 matching over 7 bases. Germline lookup yields CDR1 LNHNV and CDR2 YYDKDF (reference sequence). This CDR3 comprises 12 residues. The V gene end was trimmed by 7 bases and the J gene end by 8 bases; junction bases not matched to a gene: 7. CDR3 in amino acids: CATKQGFRGYTF. The CDR3 coding sequence is TGTGCCACCAAACAGGGGTTTAGGGGCTACACCTTC.

The chain carries TRBV12-3 or TRBV12-4 and TRBJ1-4, with D tentatively TRBD1 (5 bases). This CDR3 region has 14 residues. Trimming stripped 3 bases from V and 6 bases from J, with 11 bases between. CDR3 DNA sequence: TGTGCCAGCAGTTTGGGCCTGGGGGATGAAAAACTGTTTTTT. Translation gives CASSLGLGDEKLFF.

This clonotype was picked up many times. This sequence joins TRBV5-1 and TRBJ2-7; tentative D call: TRBD1 (6 bases). Germline V gives CDR1 SGHRS, CDR2 YFSETQ. This CDR3 comprises 14 residues. Trimming removed 2 bases from V and 3 bases from J, with 12 bases in between. The CDR3 nucleotides are TGCGCCAGCAGCTTAGGGACACCCGACTACGAGCAGTACTTC. Translation gives CASSLGTPDYEQYF.

This clonotype has at least ten counts. V and J are TRBV29-1 and TRBJ2-6, with 9 bases lining up with TRBD1. Germline V lookup: CDR1 SQVTM, CDR2 ANQGSEA. The trim removed 3 bases at V and 2 bases at J, leaving 11 bases unmatched. The CDR3 is 18 residues long. The chain's CDR3 is CSVDGVPGQGTGANVLTF. The CDR3 nucleotides read TGCAGCGTTGATGGAGTCCCGGGACAGGGAACTGGGGCCAACGTCCTGACTTTC. The variable domain in full, completed from reference TRBV29-1 and TRBJ2-6, reads SAVISQKPSRDICQRGTSLTIQCQVDSQVTMMFWYRQQPGQSLTLIATANQGSEATYESGFVIDKFPISRPNLTFSTLTVSNMSPEDSSIYLCSVDGVPGQGTGANVLTFGAGSRLTVL.

This clonotype was picked up many times. The rearrangement links TRBV12-3 or TRBV12-4 to TRBJ2-5, with D possibly TRBD2 on 5 matching bases. The length of the CDR3 is 13 residues. Trimming shortened V by 5 bases and J by 3 bases, and 10 bases separated the two germline ends. This chain's CDR3 is CASSRLAKETQYF. CDR3 DNA sequence: TGTGCCAGCAGTCGGCTAGCAAAAGAGACCCAGTACTTC.

In regard to this clonotype: Just one base apart from a much larger clone, this may be a read error. The chain joins TRBV15 to TRBJ1-1; D gene uncertain. CDR1 LNHNV and CDR2 YYDKDF come from the germline V gene (reference sequence). The CDR3 loop spans 13 amino acids. V lost 10 bases and J 5 bases, leaving 17 bases between the germline ends. CDR3: CAISWLGLTEAFF. The CDR3 DNA reads as TGTGCCATCTCCTGGCTGGGGTTAACTGAAGCTTTCTTT.

The chain links TRBV20-1 to TRBJ1-5; D might be TRBD1 (5 bases). With 5 bases removed from V and 11 bases from J, the gap between germline ends came to 19 bases. The germline V gene encodes CDR1 DFQATT and CDR2 SNEGSKA (reference sequence). This CDR3 region has 13 residues. The CDR3 loop is CSALPGLGETQHF. The CDR3 nucleotides read TGCAGTGCTTTACCGGGACTAGGGGAGACCCAGCATTTT.

The genes are TRBV5-1 and TRBJ2-6, with 11 bases aligning to TRBD2. V was clipped by 6 bases and J by 0 bases; unmatched bases: 8. Germline V CDR1 and CDR2: SGHRS, YFSETQ. There are 18 residues in the CDR3. CDR3 nucleotides: TGCGCCAGCACCTGGGTTGGGACTAGCGGCTCTGGGGCCAACGTCCTGACTTTC. The encoded protein is CASTWVGTSGSGANVLTF.

The genes are TRBV29-1 and TRBJ2-7, with 9 bases matching TRBD1. The CDR3 is 15 residues long. V lost 6 bases, J lost 4 bases, and 13 bases stayed unmatched. Germline V gene data show CDR1 as SQVTM and CDR2 as ANQGSEA. The CDR3 is CSVSSRDRVTYEQYF. The DNA of the CDR3 is TGCAGCGTCAGCTCACGGGACAGGGTAACATACGAGCAGTACTTC.

The chain links TRBV4-1 to TRBJ2-7, with D maybe TRBD1 (6 bases). V lost 0 bases and J 1 base, leaving 10 bases between the germline ends. CDR3 length equals 15 residues. Germline V gives CDR1 MGHRA, CDR2 YSYEKL. CDR3 sequence reads: CASSQDRGRSYEQYF. The CDR3 coding sequence is TGCGCCAGCAGCCAAGACAGGGGTAGGTCCTACGAGCAGTACTTC.

This clonotype was recorded many times. This chain connects TRBV6-5 to TRBJ2-5; 12 bases are shared with TRBD2. This CDR3 is 15 amino acids long. Per the germline V gene, CDR1 is MNHEY and CDR2 is SVGAGI. The V and J ends lost 0 bases and 8 bases, in that order; junction bases with no gene match: 4. CDR3: CASSYSLGLAGTQYF. The DNA for the CDR3 is TGTGCCAGCAGTTACTCGTTGGGACTAGCGGGCACCCAGTACTTC.

The chain combines TRBV12-3 or TRBV12-4 with TRBJ2-2, with 13 bases that match TRBD2. With V trimmed by 5 bases and J by 13 bases, 7 bases remained unmatched. The CDR3 is 14 residues long. CDR3 nucleotides: TGTGCCAGCAGTATCGGACTAGCGGGAGTCTGGCTGTTTTTT. This codes for CASSIGLAGVWLFF.

This clonotype was counted between two and nine times. The genes are TRBV11-3 and TRBJ2-5; D not certain. V was cut by 1 base and J by 5 bases, with 11 bases left in between. This CDR3 has 14 residues. Germline V gives CDR1 SGHNT, CDR2 YENEEA. The CDR3 loop reads CASSLGHGGETQYF. As DNA, the CDR3 is TGTGCCAGCAGCTTAGGTCACGGCGGCGAGACCCAGTACTTC.